Included here is one T cell receptor (beta chain) sequence, with context. Antigen: not known. Sequencing was performed with immunoSEQ multiplex PCR; in TCRdb, only in-frame clones are kept and a portion is missing. The data contain 130,000 to 150,000 clones, under 95% of them seen just once; the ten biggest clones take up 5.2%. The data originate from a study of T cell responses to AZD1222 COVID-19 vaccine. Study-level points and caveats: Vaccine-associated CD4 TCRs ranged over spike, dominating at 160-218 and 743-854. Seropositivity was recorded at baseline in only 6 or 7 AZD1222 recipients. Targeting of unmutated variant regions was reportedly seen in nearly half of spike-specific TCRs.

Germline-derived CDR1 and CDR2 are SGHNT and YENEEA. The CDR3 loop spans 15 amino acids. V lost 4 bases and J lost 11, with 23 bases in between. This material consisted of peripheral blood, taken on day 0 of AZD1222 vaccination. The J gene is TRBJ1-1, the V gene TRBV11-3; D is uncertain. This TCR derives from an adult in good health. In nucleotides, the CDR3 is TGTGCCAGCAGCTCCGCGAATACCGGGCCCCTAGGGGCTTTCTTT. Translated, it gives CASSSANTGPLGAFF.